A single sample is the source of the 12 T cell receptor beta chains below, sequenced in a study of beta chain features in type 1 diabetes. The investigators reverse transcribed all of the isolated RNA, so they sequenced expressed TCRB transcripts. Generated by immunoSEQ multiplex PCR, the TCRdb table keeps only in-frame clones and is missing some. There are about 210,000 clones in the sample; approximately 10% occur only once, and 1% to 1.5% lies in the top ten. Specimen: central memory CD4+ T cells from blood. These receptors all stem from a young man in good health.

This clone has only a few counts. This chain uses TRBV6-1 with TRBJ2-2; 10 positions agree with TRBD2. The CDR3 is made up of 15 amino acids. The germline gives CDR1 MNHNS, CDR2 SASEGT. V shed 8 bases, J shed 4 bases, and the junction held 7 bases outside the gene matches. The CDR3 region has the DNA TGTGCCAGCGACCCAGCGGGAGGGCCCACCGGGGAGCTGTTTTTT. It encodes CASDPAGGPTGELFF.

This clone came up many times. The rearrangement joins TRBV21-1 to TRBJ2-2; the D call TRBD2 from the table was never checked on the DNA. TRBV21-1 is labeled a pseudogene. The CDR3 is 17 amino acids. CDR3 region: CASSKGKAGGRIGELFF. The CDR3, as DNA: TGTGCCAGCAGCAAAGGAAAAGCGGGAGGGCGTATCGGGGAGCTGTTTTTT.

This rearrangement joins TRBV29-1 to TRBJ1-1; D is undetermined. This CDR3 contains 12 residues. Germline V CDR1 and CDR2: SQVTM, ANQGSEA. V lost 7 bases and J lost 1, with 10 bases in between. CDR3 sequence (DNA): TGCAGCGGAACGATTCAGAACACTGAAGCTTTCTTT. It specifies CSGTIQNTEAFF. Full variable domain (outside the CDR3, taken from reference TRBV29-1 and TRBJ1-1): SAVISQKPSRDICQRGTSLTIQCQVDSQVTMMFWYRQQPGQSLTLIATANQGSEATYESGFVIDKFPISRPNLTFSTLTVSNMSPEDSSIYLCSGTIQNTEAFFGQGTRLTVV.

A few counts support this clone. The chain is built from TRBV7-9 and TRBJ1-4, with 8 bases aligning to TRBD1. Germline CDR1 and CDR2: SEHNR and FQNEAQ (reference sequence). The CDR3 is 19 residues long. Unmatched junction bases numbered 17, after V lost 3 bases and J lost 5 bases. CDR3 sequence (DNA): TGTGCCAGCAGCTTTACCGACAGGGGAATCCATAGACCCAATGAAAAACTGTTTTTT. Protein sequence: CASSFTDRGIHRPNEKLFF.

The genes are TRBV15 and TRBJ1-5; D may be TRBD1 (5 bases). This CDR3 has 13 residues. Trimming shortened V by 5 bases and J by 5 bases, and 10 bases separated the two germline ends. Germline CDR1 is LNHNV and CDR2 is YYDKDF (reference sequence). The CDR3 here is CATSLQADQPQHF. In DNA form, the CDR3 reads TGTGCCACCAGCCTACAGGCCGATCAGCCCCAGCATTTT.

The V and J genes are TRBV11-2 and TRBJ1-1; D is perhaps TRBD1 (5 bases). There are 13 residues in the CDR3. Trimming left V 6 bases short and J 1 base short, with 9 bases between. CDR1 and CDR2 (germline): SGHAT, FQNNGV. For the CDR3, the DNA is TGTGCCAGCAGTCTTGACAGGAACACTGAAGCTTTCTTT. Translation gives CASSLDRNTEAFF.

CDR3 sequence (DNA): TGTGCCAGCAGCCAAGAGTTGGTGGGAGGGTCCCAAGAGACCCAGTACTTC. Translated, it gives CASSQELVGGSQETQYF. The rearrangement uses TRBV4-2 and TRBJ2-5, with TRBD2 matching 7 bases. V lost 0 bases, J lost 1 base, and 8 bases stayed unmatched. The CDR3 has 17 residues. CDR1 and CDR2 from the germline V gene are LGHNA and YNFKEQ.

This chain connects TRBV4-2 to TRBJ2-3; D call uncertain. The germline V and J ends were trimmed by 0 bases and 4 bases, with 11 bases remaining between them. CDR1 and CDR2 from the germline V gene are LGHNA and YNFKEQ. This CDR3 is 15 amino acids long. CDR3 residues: CASSQDFGRADTQYF. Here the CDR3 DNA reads TGTGCCAGCAGCCAAGACTTCGGACGGGCAGATACGCAGTATTTT.

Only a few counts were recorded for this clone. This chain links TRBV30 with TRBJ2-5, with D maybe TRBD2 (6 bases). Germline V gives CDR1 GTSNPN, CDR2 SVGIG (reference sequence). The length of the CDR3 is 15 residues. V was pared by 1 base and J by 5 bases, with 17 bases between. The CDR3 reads CAWSDPRGGAETQYF. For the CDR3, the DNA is TGTGCCTGGAGTGATCCGCGGGGAGGCGCGGAGACCCAGTACTTC.

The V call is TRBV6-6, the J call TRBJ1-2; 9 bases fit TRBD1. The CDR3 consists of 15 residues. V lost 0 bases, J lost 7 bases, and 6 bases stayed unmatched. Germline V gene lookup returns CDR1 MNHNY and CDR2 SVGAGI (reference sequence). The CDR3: CASSYSPDRGSGYTF. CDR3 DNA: TGTGCCAGCAGTTACTCCCCGGACAGGGGAAGTGGCTACACCTTC.

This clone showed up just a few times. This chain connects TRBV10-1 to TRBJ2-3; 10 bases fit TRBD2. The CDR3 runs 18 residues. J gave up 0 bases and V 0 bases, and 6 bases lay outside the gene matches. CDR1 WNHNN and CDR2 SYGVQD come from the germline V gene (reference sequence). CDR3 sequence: CASSESLAGVSSTDTQYF. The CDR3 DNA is TGCGCCAGCAGTGAGTCGCTAGCGGGAGTATCTAGCACAGATACGCAGTATTTT.

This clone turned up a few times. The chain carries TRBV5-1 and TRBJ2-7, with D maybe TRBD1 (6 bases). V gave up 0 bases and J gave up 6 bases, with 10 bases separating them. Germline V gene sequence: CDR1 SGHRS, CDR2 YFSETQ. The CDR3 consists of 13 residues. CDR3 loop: CASSLVGAAEQYF. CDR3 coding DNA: TGCGCCAGCAGCTTGGTGGGGGCCGCCGAGCAGTACTTC.